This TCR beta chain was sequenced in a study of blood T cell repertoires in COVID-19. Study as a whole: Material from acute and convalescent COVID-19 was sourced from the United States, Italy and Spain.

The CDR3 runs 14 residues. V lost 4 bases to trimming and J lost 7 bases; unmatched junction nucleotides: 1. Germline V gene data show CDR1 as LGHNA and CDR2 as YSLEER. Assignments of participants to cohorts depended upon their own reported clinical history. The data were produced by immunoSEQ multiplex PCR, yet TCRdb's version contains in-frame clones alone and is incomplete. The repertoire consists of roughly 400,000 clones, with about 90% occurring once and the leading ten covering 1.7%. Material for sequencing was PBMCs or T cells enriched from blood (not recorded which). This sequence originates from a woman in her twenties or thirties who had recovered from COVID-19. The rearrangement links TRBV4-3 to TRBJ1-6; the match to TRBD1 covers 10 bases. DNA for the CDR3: TGCGCCAGCAGCCCGGGACAGGGGAATTCACCCCTCCACTTT. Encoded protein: CASSPGQGNSPLHF.